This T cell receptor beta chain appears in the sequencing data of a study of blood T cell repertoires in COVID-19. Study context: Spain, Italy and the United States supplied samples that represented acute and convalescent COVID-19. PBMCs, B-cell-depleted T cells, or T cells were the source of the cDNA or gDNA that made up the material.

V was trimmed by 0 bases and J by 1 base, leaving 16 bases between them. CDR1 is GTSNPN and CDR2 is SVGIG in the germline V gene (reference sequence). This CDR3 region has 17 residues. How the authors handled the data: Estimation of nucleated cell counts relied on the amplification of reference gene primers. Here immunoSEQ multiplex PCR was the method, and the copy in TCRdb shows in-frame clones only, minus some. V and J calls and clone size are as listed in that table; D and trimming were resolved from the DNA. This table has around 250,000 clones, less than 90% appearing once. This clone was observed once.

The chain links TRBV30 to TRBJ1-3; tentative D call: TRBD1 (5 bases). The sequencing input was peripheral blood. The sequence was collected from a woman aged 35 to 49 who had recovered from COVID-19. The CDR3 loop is CAWSVLSPGRSGNTIYF. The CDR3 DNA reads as TGTGCCTGGAGTGTACTGTCGCCAGGGCGGTCTGGAAACACCATATATTTT.